Listed below are T cell receptor beta chains from one sample, sequenced in a study of blood T cell repertoires in COVID-19. Libraries were prepared by immunoSEQ multiplex PCR; TCRdb keeps only in-frame clonotypes and omits some of them. The table has around 300,000 clones, 86% seen once. Sequenced material: peripheral blood. The receptor source for this set is a woman younger than 45 with active or convalescent COVID-19. The CDR3 runs from the conserved cysteine through the conserved F or W. A D gene is named only where the DNA matches it firmly. Clone size appears in some rows only: once, few, many, or a class for an expanded clone.

TRBJ1-1 | TRBD1 | once | TRBV6-5 | TGTGCCAGCATCGGACAGGGGGCCGGGGGAGCTTTCTTT | CASIGQGAGGAFF
TRBJ2-3 | TRBD2 | NA | TRBV19 | TGTGCCAGTAGTATCCTCCGACTAGCGAGCACAGATACGCAGTATTTT | CASSILRLASTDTQYF
TRBJ2-1 | TRBD1 | NA | TRBV7-9 | TGTGCCAGCAGGCACAGGGGCAATGAGCAGTTCTTC | CASRHRGNEQFF
TRBJ2-7 | TRBD1 | few | TRBV28 | TGTGCCAGCAGTTCCGGGACAGAGGTCTACGAGCAGTACTTC | CASSSGTEVYEQYF
TRBJ2-2 | NA | NA | TRBV30 | TGTGCCTGCGGCAGGGAAGGAACCGGGGAGCTGTTTTTT | CACGREGTGELFF
TRBJ2-1 | NA | NA | TRBV6-5 | TGTGCCAGCAGTCCGCGGGGGCACAGTTACAATGAGCAGTTCTTC | CASSPRGHSYNEQFF
TRBJ2-1 | TRBD2 | NA | TRBV28 | TGTGCCAGCAGCCCCGGGACTAGCGGGGGGGTCAATGAGCAGTTCTTC | CASSPGTSGGVNEQFF
TRBJ1-6 | NA | once | TRBV28 | TGTGCCAGCAGTGGGACATATTCACCCCTCCACTTT | CASSGTYSPLHF
TRBJ1-3 | TRBD1 | NA | TRBV27 | TGTGCCAGCTCCGGGACAGGGGGCGCCGGAAACACCATATATTTT | CASSGTGGAGNTIYF
TRBJ1-1 | TRBD1 | few | TRBV2 | TGTGCCAGCAGCCCCGACAGGGGCTCTGAAGCTTTCTTT | CASSPDRGSEAFF
TRBJ1-2 | TRBD1 | NA | TRBV19 | TGTGCCAGTAGCCACAGGGGGCCTGGCTACACCTTC | CASSHRGPGYTF
TRBJ1-4 | NA | NA | TRBV19 | TGTGCCAGTAGTAGCCAGGGATCAACTAATGAAAAACTGTTTTTT | CASSSQGSTNEKLFF
TRBJ2-1 | TRBD2 | NA | TRBV14 | TGTGCCAGCAGCCAAGACGGGAGGGCCTACAATGAGCAGTTCTTC | CASSQDGRAYNEQFF
TRBJ1-5 | NA | NA | TRBV3-1/TRBV3-2 | TGTGCCAGCAGCCAAGATTGGGTGGGGGGGCGCTGGTATAGCAATCAGCCCCAGCATTTT | CASSQDWVGGRWYSNQPQHF
TRBJ2-4 | NA | NA | TRBV2 | TGTGCCAGCAGTTCTGAAGAAGGGGACATTCAGTACTTC | CASSSEEGDIQYF
TRBJ2-3 | NA | NA | TRBV5-8 | TGTGCCAGCAGCTTCGGAGCAAGCACAGATACGCAGTATTTT | CASSFGASTDTQYF
TRBJ1-5 | TRBD1 | NA | TRBV4-3 | TGCGCCAGCAGCCAAGAATTACAGGGGCCGAATCAGCCCCAGCATTTT | CASSQELQGPNQPQHF
TRBJ1-4 | NA | NA | TRBV19 | TGTGCCAGTAGCCCGACAGCAACTAATGAAAAACTGTTTTTT | CASSPTATNEKLFF
TRBJ1-1 | TRBD1 | NA | TRBV7-9 | TGTGCCAGCAGCTCCCGACAGGGAGACACTGAAGCTTTCTTT | CASSSRQGDTEAFF
TRBJ2-3 | NA | NA | TRBV6-5 | TGTGCCAGCAGTTACAATCGAGATACGCAGTATTTT | CASSYNRDTQYF
TRBJ1-4 | NA | NA | TRBV20-1 | TGCAGTGCTATGTTGGCCGGGAAACTGTTTTTT | CSAMLAGKLFF
TRBJ1-5 | NA | NA | TRBV28 | TGTGCCAGCACCCTAAGTCGCGATCAGCCCCAGCATTTT | CASTLSRDQPQHF
TRBJ1-5 | NA | few | TRBV2 | TGTGCCAGCACCCAAGGGGTCGCTCAGCCCCAGCATTTT | CASTQGVAQPQHF
TRBJ2-7 | TRBD2 | NA | TRBV7-2 | TGTGCCAGCAGCTTAGCGCGCACTAGGGAGGGCGAGCAGTACTTC | CASSLARTREGEQYF
TRBJ1-4 | NA | NA | TRBV19 | TGTGCCAGTAAGGCAGGGGCCGCTGCAACTAATGAAAAACTGTTTTTT | CASKAGAAATNEKLFF
TRBJ2-7 | NA | NA | TRBV3-1/TRBV3-2 | TGTGCCAGCAGCCTCGACGGAGGGGCCTACGAGCAGTACTTC | CASSLDGGAYEQYF
TRBJ2-5 | NA | NA | TRBV30 | TGTGCCCAAGACTCCGGGCCTTCAGGGAAGTCCCAGTACTTC | CAQDSGPSGKSQYF
TRBJ1-2 | NA | NA | TRBV27 | TGTGCCAGCAGTTTAGGGGGCGGCTACGGCTACACCTTC | CASSLGGGYGYTF
TRBJ1-6 | TRBD1 | NA | TRBV19 | TGTGCCAGTAGTATAGTGGCAGGGGGGTCACCCCTCCACTTT | CASSIVAGGSPLHF
TRBJ2-7 | NA | NA | TRBV18 | TGTGCCAGCTCACCAGAGTCGCGGGCCTACGAGCAGTACTTC | CASSPESRAYEQYF
TRBJ2-3 | NA | NA | TRBV7-3 | TGTGCCAGCAGCTTATATGGTAGCGGTACAGATACGCAGTATTTT | CASSLYGSGTDTQYF
TRBJ1-1 | NA | NA | TRBV27 | TGTGCCAGCAGCTTAGACAGGAGCCCCATGAACACTGAAGCTTTCTTT | CASSLDRSPMNTEAFF
TRBJ2-3 | NA | NA | TRBV5-6 | TGTGCCAGCAGCTTAGCAAGAGGTACGCAGTATTTT | CASSLARGTQYF
TRBJ1-6 | TRBD1 | NA | TRBV6-5 | TGTGCCAGCAGTTACTCGACAGGGATACCGAATTCACCCCTCCACTTT | CASSYSTGIPNSPLHF
TRBJ1-1 | NA | many | TRBV6-6 | TGTGCCAGCAGTTACACCACAGGGAACACTGAAGCTTTCTTT | CASSYTTGNTEAFF
TRBJ1-6 | TRBD1 | few | TRBV4-3 | TGCGCCAGCAGCCAAGAAGAAGGGACAGGGGGATCACCCCTCCACTTT | CASSQEEGTGGSPLHF
TRBJ2-7 | TRBD2 | NA | TRBV7-8 | TGTGCCAGCAGTTTTCCCAATCCCGGGACTAGGGGCGAGCAGTACTTC | CASSFPNPGTRGEQYF
TRBJ1-1 | NA | NA | TRBV5-5 | TGTGCCAGCAGCTCCCCTCTGGGGGGTTTTTTCTTT | CASSSPLGGFFF
TRBJ2-3 | TRBD2 | NA | TRBV10-2 | TGCGCCAGCACCATCGACCGAGCGTTAGCGGGGGAGAACACAGATACGCAGTATTTT | CASTIDRALAGENTDTQYF
TRBJ2-4 | TRBD1 | NA | TRBV2 | TGTGCCAGCAGCGCCCTACAGGGGGCAGGACGGATTCAGTACTTC | CASSALQGAGRIQYF
TRBJ2-7 | TRBD2 | NA | TRBV3-1/TRBV3-2 | TGTGCCAGCAGCACCCGCCAGACTAGCGGGGGTCAAACCTACGAGCAGTACTTC | CASSTRQTSGGQTYEQYF
TRBJ2-6 | NA | once | TRBV5-1 | TGCGCCAGCAGCTTGCACACGACGGGGTCTGGGGCCAACGTCCTGACTTTC | CASSLHTTGSGANVLTF
TRBJ2-1 | NA | NA | TRBV27 | TGTGCCAGCAGTTTATACGGGGAGCAGTTCTTC | CASSLYGEQFF
TRBJ1-1 | TRBD1 | NA | TRBV6-5 | TGTGCCAGCAGGCAGACAGGGATGGTCCCTGAAGCTTTCTTT | CASRQTGMVPEAFF
TRBJ2-5 | NA | NA | TRBV6-5 | TGTGCCAGCAGTTACTTTGGGGGCAGGGAAGAGACCCAGTACTTC | CASSYFGGREETQYF
TRBJ2-1 | TRBD2 | NA | TRBV6-5 | TGTGCCAGCACGGGGGGCTCCTACAATGAGCAGTTCTTC | CASTGGSYNEQFF
TRBJ2-3 | TRBD2 | once | TRBV11-3 | TGTGCCAGCAGTCGAGGACTAGCGGATACGCAGTATTTT | CASSRGLADTQYF
TRBJ2-1 | TRBD1 | once | TRBV9 | TGTGCCAGCAGCGGACAGGGCGTAGGTGAGCAGTTCTTC | CASSGQGVGEQFF
TRBJ2-5 | NA | NA | TRBV10-2 | TGCGCCAGCAGTCGCCATAGACAGGCGGGAGAGACCCAGTACTTC | CASSRHRQAGETQYF
TRBJ2-7 | NA | NA | TRBV5-1 | TGCGCCAGCAGCTTGACAGGGCCTGGAGACGAGCAGTACTTC | CASSLTGPGDEQYF